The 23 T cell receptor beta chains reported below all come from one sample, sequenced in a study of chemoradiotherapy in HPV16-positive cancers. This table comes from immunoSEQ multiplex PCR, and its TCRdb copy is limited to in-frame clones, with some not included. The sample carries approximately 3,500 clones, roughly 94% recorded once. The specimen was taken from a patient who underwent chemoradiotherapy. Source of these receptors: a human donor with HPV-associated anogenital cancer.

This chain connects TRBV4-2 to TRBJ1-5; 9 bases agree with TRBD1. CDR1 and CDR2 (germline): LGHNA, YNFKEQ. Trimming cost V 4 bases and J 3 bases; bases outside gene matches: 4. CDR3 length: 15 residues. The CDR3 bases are TGTGCCAGCAGCCTCCGGGACAGGGACAATCAGCCCCAGCATTTT. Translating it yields CASSLRDRDNQPQHF.

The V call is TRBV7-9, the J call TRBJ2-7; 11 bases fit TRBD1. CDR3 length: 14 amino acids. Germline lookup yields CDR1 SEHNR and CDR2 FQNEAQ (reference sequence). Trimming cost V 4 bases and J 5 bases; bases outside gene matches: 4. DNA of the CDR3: TGTGCCAGCAGCTCTCCGGGACAGGGGGACGAGCAGTACTTC. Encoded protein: CASSSPGQGDEQYF.

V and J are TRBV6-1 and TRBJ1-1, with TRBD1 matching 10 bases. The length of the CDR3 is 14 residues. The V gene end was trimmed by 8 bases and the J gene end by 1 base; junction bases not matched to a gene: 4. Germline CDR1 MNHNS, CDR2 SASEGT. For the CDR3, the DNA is TGTGCCAGCCGCCGGGACAGGGGGAACACTGAAGCTTTCTTT. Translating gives CASRRDRGNTEAFF.

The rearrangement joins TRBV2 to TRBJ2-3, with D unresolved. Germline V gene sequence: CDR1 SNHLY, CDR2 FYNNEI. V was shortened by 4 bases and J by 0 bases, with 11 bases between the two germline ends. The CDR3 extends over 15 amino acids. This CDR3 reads CASSGRAGSTDTQYF. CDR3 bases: TGTGCCAGCAGTGGCCGCGCAGGCAGCACAGATACGCAGTATTTT.

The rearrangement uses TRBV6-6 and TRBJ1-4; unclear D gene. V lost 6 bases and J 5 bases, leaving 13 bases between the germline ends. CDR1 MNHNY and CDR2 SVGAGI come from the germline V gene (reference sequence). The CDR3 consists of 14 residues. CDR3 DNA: TGTGCCAGCAGGTACACGCATGGGAATGAAAAACTGTTTTTT. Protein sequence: CASRYTHGNEKLFF.

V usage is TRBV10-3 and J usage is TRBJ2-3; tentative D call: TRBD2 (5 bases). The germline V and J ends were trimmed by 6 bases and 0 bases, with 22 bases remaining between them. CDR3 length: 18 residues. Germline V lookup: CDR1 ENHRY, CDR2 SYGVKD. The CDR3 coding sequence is TGTGCCATCAGCGGAGGCAAGCCGAAAAGAACTAGCACAGATACGCAGTATTTT. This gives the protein CAISGGKPKRTSTDTQYF.

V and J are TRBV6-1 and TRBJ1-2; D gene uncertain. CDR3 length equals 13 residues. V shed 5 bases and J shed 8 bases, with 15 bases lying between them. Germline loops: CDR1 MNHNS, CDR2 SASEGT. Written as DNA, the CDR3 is TGTGCCAGCAGTAAGCAGGCGGCGGGAGGCTACACCTTC. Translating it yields CASSKQAAGGYTF.

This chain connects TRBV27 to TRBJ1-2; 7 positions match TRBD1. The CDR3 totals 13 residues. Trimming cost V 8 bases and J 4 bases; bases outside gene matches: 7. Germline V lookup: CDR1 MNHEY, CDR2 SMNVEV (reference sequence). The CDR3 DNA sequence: TGTGCCAGCGGACCGACAGGGTTCTATGGCTACACCTTC. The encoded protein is CASGPTGFYGYTF.

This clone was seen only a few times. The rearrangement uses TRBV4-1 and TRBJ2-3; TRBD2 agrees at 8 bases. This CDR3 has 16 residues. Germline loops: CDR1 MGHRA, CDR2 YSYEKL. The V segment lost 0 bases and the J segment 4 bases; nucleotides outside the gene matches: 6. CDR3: CASSQDWGLGADTQYF. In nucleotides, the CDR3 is TGCGCCAGCAGCCAAGATTGGGGACTAGGGGCAGATACGCAGTATTTT.

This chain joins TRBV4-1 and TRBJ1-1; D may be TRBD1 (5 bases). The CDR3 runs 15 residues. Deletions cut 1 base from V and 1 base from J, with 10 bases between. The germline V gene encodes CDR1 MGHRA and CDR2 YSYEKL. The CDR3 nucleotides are TGCGCCAGCAGCCAAGCGAGGACATCGAACACTGAAGCTTTCTTT. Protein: CASSQARTSNTEAFF.

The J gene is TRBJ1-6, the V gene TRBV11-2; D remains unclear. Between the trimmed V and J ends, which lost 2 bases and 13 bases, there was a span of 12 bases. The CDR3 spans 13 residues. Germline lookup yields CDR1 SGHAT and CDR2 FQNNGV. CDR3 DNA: TGTGCCAGCAGCTTACAGGTGGGCCAGCCCCTCCACTTT. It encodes CASSLQVGQPLHF.

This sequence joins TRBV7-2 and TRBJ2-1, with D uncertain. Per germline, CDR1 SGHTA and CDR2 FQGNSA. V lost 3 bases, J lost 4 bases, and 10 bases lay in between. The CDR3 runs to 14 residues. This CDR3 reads CASSFVGQYNEQFF. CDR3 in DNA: TGTGCCAGCAGCTTTGTTGGGCAGTACAATGAGCAGTTCTTC.

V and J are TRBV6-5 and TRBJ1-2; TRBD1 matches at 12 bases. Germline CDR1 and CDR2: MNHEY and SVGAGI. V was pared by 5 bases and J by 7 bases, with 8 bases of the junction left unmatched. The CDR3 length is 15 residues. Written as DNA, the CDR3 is TGTGCCAGCAGTCTGCCCGGGACAGGGGGCGGTGGCTACACCTTC. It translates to CASSLPGTGGGGYTF.

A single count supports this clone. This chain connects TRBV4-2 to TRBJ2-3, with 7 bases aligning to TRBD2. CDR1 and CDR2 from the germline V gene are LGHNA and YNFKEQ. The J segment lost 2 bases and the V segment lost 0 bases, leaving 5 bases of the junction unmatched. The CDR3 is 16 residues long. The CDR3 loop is CASSQEASGITDTQYF. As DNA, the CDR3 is TGTGCCAGCAGCCAAGAAGCTAGCGGAATCACAGATACGCAGTATTTT.

CDR3 in DNA: TGTGCCAGCAGCCTGACAGCAGATACGCAGTATTTT. It specifies CASSLTADTQYF. This sequence joins TRBV13 and TRBJ2-3, with D possibly matching TRBD1 (5 bases). CDR3 length equals 12 residues. Between the trimmed V and J ends, which lost 5 bases and 4 bases, there was a span of 7 bases. Germline assignment: CDR1 PRHDT and CDR2 FYEKMQ (reference sequence).

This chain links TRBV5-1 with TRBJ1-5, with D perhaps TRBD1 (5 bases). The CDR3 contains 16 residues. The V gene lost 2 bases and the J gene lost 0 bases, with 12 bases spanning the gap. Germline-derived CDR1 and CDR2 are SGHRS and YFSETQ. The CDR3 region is CASSFGHGDSNQPQHF. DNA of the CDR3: TGCGCCAGCAGCTTTGGACACGGAGATAGCAATCAGCCCCAGCATTTT.

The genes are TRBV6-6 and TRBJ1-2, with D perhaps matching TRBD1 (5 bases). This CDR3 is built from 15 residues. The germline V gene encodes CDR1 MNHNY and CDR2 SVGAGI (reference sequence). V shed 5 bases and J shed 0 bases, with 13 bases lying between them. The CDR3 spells CASSRDSLTNYGYTF. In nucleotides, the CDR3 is TGTGCCAGCAGTAGGGACTCTCTGACTAACTATGGCTACACCTTC.

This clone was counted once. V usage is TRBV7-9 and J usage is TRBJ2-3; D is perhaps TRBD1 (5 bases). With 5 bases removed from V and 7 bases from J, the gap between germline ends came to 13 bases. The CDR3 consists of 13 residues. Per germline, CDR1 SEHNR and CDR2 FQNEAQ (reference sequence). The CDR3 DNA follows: TGTGCCAGCAGCAAACCCGGACATTATACGCAGTATTTT. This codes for CASSKPGHYTQYF.

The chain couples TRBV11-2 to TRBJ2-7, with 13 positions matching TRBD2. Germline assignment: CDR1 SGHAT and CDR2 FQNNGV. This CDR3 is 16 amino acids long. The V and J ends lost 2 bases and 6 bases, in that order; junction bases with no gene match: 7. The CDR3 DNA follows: TGTGCCAGCAGCTTACTACCTCGGACTAGCGGGGGCGAGCAGTACTTC. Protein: CASSLLPRTSGGEQYF. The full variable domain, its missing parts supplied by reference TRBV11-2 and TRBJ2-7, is EAGVAQSPRYKIIEKRQSVAFWCNPISGHATLYWYQQILGQGPKLLIQFQNNGVVDDSQLPKDRFSAERLKGVDSTLKIQPAKLEDSAVYLCASSLLPRTSGGEQYFGPGTRLTVT.

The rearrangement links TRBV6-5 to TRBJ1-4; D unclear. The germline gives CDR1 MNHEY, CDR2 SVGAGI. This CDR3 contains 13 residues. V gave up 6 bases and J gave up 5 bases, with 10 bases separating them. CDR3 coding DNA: TGTGCCAGCAGCCGCACAGTGAATGAAAAACTGTTTTTT. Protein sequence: CASSRTVNEKLFF.

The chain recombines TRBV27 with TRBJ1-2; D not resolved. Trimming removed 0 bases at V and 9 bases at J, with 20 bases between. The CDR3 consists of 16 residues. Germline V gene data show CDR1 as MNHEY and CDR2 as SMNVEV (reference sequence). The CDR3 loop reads CASSLSSQASLISYTF. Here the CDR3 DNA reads TGTGCCAGCAGTTTATCGAGCCAGGCGTCGTTAATTAGCTACACCTTC.

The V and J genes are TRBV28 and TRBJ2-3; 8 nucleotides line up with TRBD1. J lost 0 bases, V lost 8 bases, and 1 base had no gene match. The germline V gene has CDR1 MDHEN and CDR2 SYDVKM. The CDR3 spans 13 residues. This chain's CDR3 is CASRDRSTDTQYF. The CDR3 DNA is TGTGCCAGCCGGGACAGGAGCACAGATACGCAGTATTTT.

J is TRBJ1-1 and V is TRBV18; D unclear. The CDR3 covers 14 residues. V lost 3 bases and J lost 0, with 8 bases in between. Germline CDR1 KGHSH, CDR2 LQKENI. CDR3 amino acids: CASSPGPLNTEAFF. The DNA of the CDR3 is TGTGCCAGCTCACCCGGGCCGTTGAACACTGAAGCTTTCTTT.